This entry lists 27 T cell receptor beta chains sequenced from one sample in a study of cytomegalovirus exposure and HLA in healthy donors. PCR primers comprised 60 Vbeta and 13 Jbeta primers. Sequenced by immunoSEQ multiplex PCR; TCRdb stores in-frame clones only, minus some. The sample holds some 220,000 clones; approximately 90% are singletons and the top ten take less than 1.2%. Sample: PBMCs. The receptors here all came from a young woman in good health and CMV-seronegative.

The chain combines TRBV6-4 with TRBJ2-1; 10 bases are a match to TRBD2. The CDR3 consists of 18 residues. V dropped 4 bases and J dropped 0; count of bases not matched to a gene: 9. Germline assignment: CDR1 MRHNA and CDR2 SNTAGT. CDR3: CASSGDVSGRSSYNEQFF. For the CDR3, the DNA is TGTGCCAGCAGTGGGGATGTTAGCGGGAGGAGCTCCTACAATGAGCAGTTCTTC.

The V gene is TRBV5-1, the J gene TRBJ1-3; D might be TRBD1 (6 bases). Germline CDR1 and CDR2: SGHRS and YFSETQ. Trimming removed 0 bases at V and 0 bases at J, with 16 bases between. This CDR3 is built from 18 residues. Here the CDR3 reads CASSLDGRGGSSGNTIYF. CDR3 nucleotides: TGCGCCAGCAGCTTGGATGGCAGGGGTGGATCCTCTGGAAACACCATATATTTT.

This chain uses TRBV5-4 with TRBJ2-3; 7 bases map to TRBD2. CDR3 size: 16 residues. V trimming: 4 bases; J trimming: 2 bases; junction bases outside the gene matches: 10. The V gene's germline CDR1 is SGHNT and CDR2 YYREEE (reference sequence). The CDR3 DNA follows: TGTGCCAGCAGCAACCCACTAGCGCGAAACACAGATACGCAGTATTTT. The encoded protein is CASSNPLARNTDTQYF. Full variable domain (outside the CDR3, taken from reference TRBV5-4 and TRBJ2-3): ETGVTQSPTHLIKTRGQQVTLRCSSQSGHNTVSWYQQALGQGPQFIFQYYREEENGRGNFPPRFSGLQFPNYSSELNVNALELDDSALYLCASSNPLARNTDTQYFGPGTRLTVL.

This clone has a handful of counts. V is TRBV5-1 and J is TRBJ1-1, with D perhaps matching TRBD1 (5 bases). The CDR3 contains 17 residues. V lost 3 bases and J 0 bases, leaving 18 bases between the germline ends. Germline V gene lookup returns CDR1 SGHRS and CDR2 YFSETQ. The CDR3 protein is CASSSGGTVLMNTEAFF. CDR3 bases: TGCGCCAGCAGCTCGGGGGGAACGGTCCTCATGAACACTGAAGCTTTCTTT.

Of note for this clone: This sample includes further DNA sequences coding for the same CDR3. The chain couples TRBV5-1 to TRBJ2-3, with TRBD2 matching 13 bases. Germline V lookup: CDR1 SGHRS, CDR2 YFSETQ. V shed 4 bases and J 2 bases; nucleotides not matched to a gene: 4. CDR3 size: 16 residues. In nucleotides, the CDR3 is TGCGCCAGCAGCCTGGGACTAGCGGGACCCACAGATACGCAGTATTTT. Translated, it gives CASSLGLAGPTDTQYF.

CDR3 DNA sequence: TGCGCCAGCTCACCGACGGGAGGGCCCCACGAGCAGTACTTC. Translation gives CASSPTGGPHEQYF. The rearrangement joins TRBV10-1 to TRBJ2-7; 8 bases match TRBD2. The CDR3 length is 14 residues. The V segment lost 8 bases and the J segment 5 bases; nucleotides outside the gene matches: 11. CDR1 is WNHNN and CDR2 is SYGVQD in the germline V gene (reference sequence).

The chain combines TRBV21-1 with TRBJ2-7; the D call in the table, TRBD1, was not verified against the DNA. TRBV21-1 is tagged as a pseudogene. The CDR3 contains 16 residues. This CDR3 reads CAGSTPPFANTYEQYF. The CDR3 nucleotides read TGTGCCGGCTCCACCCCGCCGTTCGCAAATACCTACGAGCAGTACTTC.

The chain has TRBV5-5 and TRBJ2-7, with D perhaps matching TRBD2 (6 bases). Germline V gene sequence: CDR1 SGHKS, CDR2 YYEKEE (reference sequence). V was cut by 2 bases and J by 4 bases, with 10 bases left in between. The CDR3 consists of 13 residues. In nucleotides, the CDR3 is TGTGCCAGCAGCTTCGGGGGTAAATACGAGCAGTACTTC. Translating it yields CASSFGGKYEQYF.

This clone showed up just once. For the CDR3, the DNA is TGTGCCAGCAGTGAACAGCCTACAGGGCGCGGAGGAGGCTACACCTTC. It codes for CASSEQPTGRGGGYTF. The chain combines TRBV6-1 with TRBJ1-2; possibly TRBD1 for D (6 bases). This CDR3 has 16 residues. V lost 2 bases and J lost 8, with 21 bases in between. CDR1 and CDR2 (germline): MNHNS, SASEGT.

The rearrangement links TRBV7-8 to TRBJ2-2, with TRBD2 as a possible D gene (7 bases). CDR1 SGHVS and CDR2 FQNEAQ come from the germline V gene. The CDR3 covers 16 residues. Trimming cost V 5 bases and J 5 bases, with 18 bases left between them. The chain's CDR3 is CASSPSWGGGTGELFF. The CDR3 DNA sequence: TGTGCCAGCAGCCCCTCCTGGGGGGGCGGTACCGGGGAGCTGTTTTTT.

This clone was observed once. V and J are TRBV27 and TRBJ2-1, with 16 bases identical to TRBD2. The length of the CDR3 is 15 residues. The J segment lost 8 bases and the V segment lost 4 bases, leaving 2 bases of the junction unmatched. CDR1 and CDR2 (germline): MNHEY, SMNVEV (reference sequence). CDR3 amino acids: CASSSGTSGRDEQFF. CDR3 DNA: TGTGCCAGCAGTTCCGGGACTAGCGGGAGGGATGAGCAGTTCTTC.

J is TRBJ1-5 and V is TRBV4-3; D may be TRBD1 (6 bases). Trimming cost V 4 bases and J 4 bases, with 14 bases left between them. Germline CDR1 and CDR2: LGHNA and YSLEER. The length of the CDR3 is 15 residues. In DNA form, the CDR3 reads TGCGCCAGCAGCCCGGACAGATTAATAAATCAGCCCCAGCATTTT. This codes for CASSPDRLINQPQHF.

This clone has just one count. This chain joins TRBV27 and TRBJ1-2; the D is unclear. Germline CDR1 is MNHEY and CDR2 is SMNVEV (reference sequence). This CDR3 is built from 11 residues. V was shortened by 3 bases and J by 7 bases, with 6 bases between the two germline ends. The CDR3 sequence: CASSFVRGYTF. The CDR3 bases are TGTGCCAGCAGTTTTGTGCGTGGCTACACCTTC.

The chain couples TRBV7-8 to TRBJ2-1; 11 bases fit TRBD2. In germline, CDR1 is SGHVS, CDR2 FQNEAQ. J gave up 3 bases and V 1 base, and 5 bases lay outside the gene matches. This CDR3 is 17 amino acids long. In DNA form, the CDR3 reads TGTGCCAGCAGCTTAGGGCCTAGCGGGAGGCACTACAATGAGCAGTTCTTC. This sequence encodes CASSLGPSGRHYNEQFF.

Comments on this clone: Other DNA sequences within the sample encode an identical CDR3. This chain joins TRBV9 and TRBJ1-1; D call uncertain. V was shortened by 0 bases and J by 2 bases, with 5 bases between the two germline ends. This CDR3 contains 13 residues. Germline lookup yields CDR1 SGDLS and CDR2 YYNGEE. The CDR3 loop is CASSVGANTEAFF. CDR3 DNA: TGTGCCAGCAGCGTAGGGGCAAACACTGAAGCTTTCTTT. Supplemented by reference TRBV9 and TRBJ1-1, the full variable domain reads DSGVTQTPKHLITATGQRVTLRCSPRSGDLSVYWYQQSLDQGLQFLIQYYNGEERAKGNILERFSAQQFPDLHSELNLSSLELGDSALYFCASSVGANTEAFFGQGTRLTVV.

This clone occurred a few times. The V and J genes are TRBV7-2 and TRBJ1-6, with 8 bases lining up with TRBD1. Unmatched junction bases numbered 6, after V lost 5 bases and J lost 6 bases. Looked up from germline, CDR1 is SGHTA and CDR2 is FQGNSA. This CDR3 spans 15 amino acids. The CDR3 nucleotides read TGTGCCAGCAGCAGACAGGGGACCGGTAATTCACCCCTCCACTTT. This translates into CASSRQGTGNSPLHF. Looking up the rest from reference TRBV7-2 and TRBJ1-6 gives the full variable domain: GAGVSQSPSNKVTEKGKDVELRCDPISGHTALYWYRQSLGQGLEFLIYFQGNSAPDKSGLPSDRFSAERTGGSVSTLTIQRTQQEDSAVYLCASSRQGTGNSPLHFGNGTRLTVT.

This clone was seen only once. The chain recombines TRBV7-3 with TRBJ2-7; weak D call: TRBD2 (6 bases). CDR3 size: 15 residues. CDR1 is SGHTA, CDR2 FQGTGA, per germline. V lost 2 bases, J lost 0 bases, and 11 bases lay in between. The CDR3 sequence is CASSLWGGASYEQYF. CDR3 bases: TGTGCCAGCAGCTTATGGGGCGGGGCCTCCTACGAGCAGTACTTC.

This chain uses TRBV13 with TRBJ2-1; 7 nucleotides align to TRBD1. This CDR3 is built from 14 residues. J gave up 15 bases and V 5 bases, and 16 bases lay outside the gene matches. CDR1 and CDR2 from the germline V gene are PRHDT and FYEKMQ (reference sequence). The CDR3, as DNA: TGTGCCAGCAGCGAAGTGACAGGGCGTGTGAGTCTGTTCTTC. Translation gives CASSEVTGRVSLFF. Variable domain in full (rest from reference TRBV13 and TRBJ2-1): AAGVIQSPRHLIKEKRETATLKCYPIPRHDTVYWYQQGPGQDPQFLISFYEKMQSDKGSIPDRFSAQQFSDYHSELNMSSLELGDSALYFCASSEVTGRVSLFFGPGTRLTVL.

The rearrangement uses TRBV9 and TRBJ2-3; 11 bases align to TRBD2. The V segment lost 2 bases and the J segment 2 bases; nucleotides outside the gene matches: 4. The CDR3 has 16 amino acids. Germline V gene lookup returns CDR1 SGDLS and CDR2 YYNGEE. The CDR3 nucleotides are TGTGCCAGCAGCGTCGAGGGACTAGCGGTCACAGATACGCAGTATTTT. This gives the protein CASSVEGLAVTDTQYF.

The V call is TRBV13, the J call TRBJ2-2; TRBD2 is a possible D gene (6 bases). Germline CDR1 PRHDT, CDR2 FYEKMQ (reference sequence). This CDR3 contains 14 residues. V dropped 5 bases and J dropped 6 bases, with 13 bases sitting between them. The CDR3: CASSPTGEAGELFF. In nucleotides, the CDR3 is TGTGCCAGCAGCCCCACGGGGGAAGCCGGGGAGCTGTTTTTT.

V and J are TRBV7-9 and TRBJ2-5, with TRBD2 matching 7 bases. Germline trimming cut 3 bases from V and 4 bases from J; bases unmatched to any gene: 5. Germline CDR1 and CDR2: SEHNR and FQNEAQ (reference sequence). The length of the CDR3 is 14 residues. The CDR3 loop reads CASSFYLAAETQYF. CDR3 DNA sequence: TGTGCCAGCAGCTTTTACCTAGCGGCAGAGACCCAGTACTTC.

The chain carries TRBV5-1 and TRBJ2-5; TRBD1 matches 7 bases. This CDR3 contains 16 residues. The germline gives CDR1 SGHRS, CDR2 YFSETQ. J gave up 2 bases and V 0 bases, and 7 bases lay outside the gene matches. As DNA, the CDR3 is TGCGCCAGCAGCTTGGAGTGGACAGGTCAACAAGAGACCCAGTACTTC. It codes for CASSLEWTGQQETQYF.

The rearrangement links TRBV5-6 to TRBJ1-2; tentative D call: TRBD1 (6 bases). Germline V gene sequence: CDR1 SGHDT, CDR2 YYEEEE. This CDR3 has 13 amino acids. Trimming took off 4 bases at V and 8 bases at J, with 15 bases between the two ends. The CDR3 loop reads CASSPQTGKGYTF. The CDR3, as DNA: TGTGCCAGCAGCCCGCAGACAGGTAAAGGCTACACCTTC.

In nucleotides, the CDR3 is TGCGCCAGCAGCCCACAGGGATATGGCTACACCTTC. Its protein is CASSPQGYGYTF. The chain uses TRBV5-1 and TRBJ1-2, with a weak D call TRBD1 (6 bases). Germline lookup yields CDR1 SGHRS and CDR2 YFSETQ. This CDR3 spans 12 amino acids. With 4 bases removed from V and 5 bases from J, the gap between germline ends came to 9 bases. The complete variable domain, with remaining parts taken from reference TRBV5-1 and TRBJ1-2, reads KAGVTQTPRYLIKTRGQQVTLSCSPISGHRSVSWYQQTPGQGLQFLFEYFSETQRNKGNFPGRFSGRQFSNSRSEMNVSTLELGDSALYLCASSPQGYGYTFGSGTRLTVV.

As regards this clone: Distinct nucleotide sequences in the sample also encode this CDR3. This rearrangement joins TRBV5-1 to TRBJ1-1, with 7 positions matching TRBD1. This CDR3 contains 13 residues. V lost 1 base and J lost 3; bases outside the gene matches: 0. Looked up from germline, CDR1 is SGHRS and CDR2 is YFSETQ. For the CDR3, the DNA is TGCGCCAGCAGCTTGACAGGGGACACTGAAGCTTTCTTT. This codes for CASSLTGDTEAFF.

A single count supports this clone. The CDR3: CASRTQFSGNTIYF. CDR3 coding DNA: TGTGCCAGCCGAACACAGTTCTCTGGAAACACCATATATTTT. The chain joins TRBV2 to TRBJ1-3; D not certain. V dropped 8 bases and J dropped 0 bases, with 11 bases sitting between them. CDR1 and CDR2 from the germline V gene are SNHLY and FYNNEI. The CDR3 runs to 14 residues.

The chain uses TRBV5-1 and TRBJ2-1; perhaps TRBD2 as D (7 bases). The CDR3 has 17 residues. In germline, CDR1 is SGHRS, CDR2 YFSETQ. V was pared by 2 bases and J by 9 bases, with 24 bases between. The CDR3 region is CASSLSGVGGLFGEQFF. The CDR3 region has the DNA TGCGCCAGCAGCTTATCAGGGGTGGGGGGGTTGTTTGGTGAGCAGTTCTTC. The entire variable domain, with the rest obtained from reference TRBV5-1 and TRBJ2-1, is as follows: KAGVTQTPRYLIKTRGQQVTLSCSPISGHRSVSWYQQTPGQGLQFLFEYFSETQRNKGNFPGRFSGRQFSNSRSEMNVSTLELGDSALYLCASSLSGVGGLFGEQFFGPGTRLTVL.